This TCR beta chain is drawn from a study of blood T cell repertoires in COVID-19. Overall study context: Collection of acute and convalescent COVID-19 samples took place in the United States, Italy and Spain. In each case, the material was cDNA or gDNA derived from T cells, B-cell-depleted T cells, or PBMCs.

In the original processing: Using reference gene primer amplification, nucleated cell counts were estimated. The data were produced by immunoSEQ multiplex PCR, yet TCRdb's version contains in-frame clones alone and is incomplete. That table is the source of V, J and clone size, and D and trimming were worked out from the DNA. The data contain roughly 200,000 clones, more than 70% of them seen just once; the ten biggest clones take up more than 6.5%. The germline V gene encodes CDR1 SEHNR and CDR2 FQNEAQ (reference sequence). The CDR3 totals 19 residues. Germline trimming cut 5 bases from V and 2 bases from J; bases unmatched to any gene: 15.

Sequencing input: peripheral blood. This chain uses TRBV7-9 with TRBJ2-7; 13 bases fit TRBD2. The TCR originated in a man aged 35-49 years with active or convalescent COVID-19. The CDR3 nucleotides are TGTGCCAGCAGCCTGAGACCTTCGGGGACTAGCGGGACTACCTACGAGCAGTACTTC. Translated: CASSLRPSGTSGTTYEQYF.